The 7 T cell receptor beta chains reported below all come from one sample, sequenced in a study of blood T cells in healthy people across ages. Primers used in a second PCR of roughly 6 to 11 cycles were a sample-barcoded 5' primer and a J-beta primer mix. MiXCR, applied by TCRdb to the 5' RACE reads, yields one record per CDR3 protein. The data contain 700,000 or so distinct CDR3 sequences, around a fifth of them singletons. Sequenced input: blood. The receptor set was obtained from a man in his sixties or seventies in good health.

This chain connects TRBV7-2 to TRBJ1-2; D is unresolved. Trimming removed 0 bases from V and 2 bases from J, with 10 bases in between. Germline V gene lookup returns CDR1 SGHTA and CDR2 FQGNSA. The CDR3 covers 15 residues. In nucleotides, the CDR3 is TGTGCCAGCAGCTTAGCGACGAGTATCAACTATGGCTACACCTTC. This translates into CASSLATSINYGYTF.

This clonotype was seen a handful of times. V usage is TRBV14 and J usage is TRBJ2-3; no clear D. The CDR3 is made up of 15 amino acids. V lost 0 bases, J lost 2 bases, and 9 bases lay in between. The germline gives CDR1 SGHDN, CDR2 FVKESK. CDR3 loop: CASSQDPYPTDTQYF. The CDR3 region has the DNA TGTGCCAGCAGCCAAGACCCCTACCCCACAGATACGCAGTATTTT.

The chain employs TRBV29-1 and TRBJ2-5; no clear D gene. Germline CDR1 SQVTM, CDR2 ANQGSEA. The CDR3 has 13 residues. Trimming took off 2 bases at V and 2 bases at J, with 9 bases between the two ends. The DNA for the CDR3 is TGCAGCGTTGAATATACAGTTCAAGAGACCCAGTACTTC. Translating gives CSVEYTVQETQYF. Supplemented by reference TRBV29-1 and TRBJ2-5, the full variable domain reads SAVISQKPSRDICQRGTSLTIQCQVDSQVTMMFWYRQQPGQSLTLIATANQGSEATYESGFVIDKFPISRPNLTFSTLTVSNMSPEDSSIYLCSVEYTVQETQYFGPGTRLLVL.

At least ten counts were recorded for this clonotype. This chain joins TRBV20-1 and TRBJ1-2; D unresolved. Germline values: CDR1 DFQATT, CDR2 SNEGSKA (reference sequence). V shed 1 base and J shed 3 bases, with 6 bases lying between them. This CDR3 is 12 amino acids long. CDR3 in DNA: TGCAGTGCTAGAGCCCCAGACTATGGCTACACCTTC. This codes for CSARAPDYGYTF.

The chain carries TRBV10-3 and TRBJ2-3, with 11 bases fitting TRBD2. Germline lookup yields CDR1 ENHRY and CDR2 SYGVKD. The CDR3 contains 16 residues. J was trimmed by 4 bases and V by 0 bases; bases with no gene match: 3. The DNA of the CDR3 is TGTGCCATCAGTGAGTCTAGCGGGGGGGCCCCAGATACGCAGTATTTT. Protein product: CAISESSGGAPDTQYF.

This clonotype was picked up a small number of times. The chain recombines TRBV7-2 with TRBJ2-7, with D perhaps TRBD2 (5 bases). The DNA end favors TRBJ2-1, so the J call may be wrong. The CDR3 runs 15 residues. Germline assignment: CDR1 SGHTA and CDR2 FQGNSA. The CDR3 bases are TGTGCCAGCAGCTTAGCGGAGGTAAACTACAATGAGCAGTTCTTC. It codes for CASSLAEVNYNEQFF.

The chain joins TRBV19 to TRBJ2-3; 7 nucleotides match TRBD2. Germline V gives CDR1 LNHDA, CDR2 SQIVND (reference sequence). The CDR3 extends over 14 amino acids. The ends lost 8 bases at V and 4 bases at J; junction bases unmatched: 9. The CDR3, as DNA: TGTGCCAGTCAATCGGGGGGTTGGGCAGATACGCAGTATTTT. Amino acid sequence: CASQSGGWADTQYF.